These T cell receptor beta chains were read from a single sample in a study of radiation and T cells in renal cell carcinoma. Only in-frame clones appear in the TCRdb table, and some are missing; sequencing was by immunoSEQ multiplex PCR. The table has under 200,000 clones, about 87% seen once; the top ten hold roughly 10%. The sample in question was blood, obtained from a patient whose treatment included radiotherapy and nephrectomy. The receptors come from a woman aged 50 to 60 with renal cell carcinoma. CDR3s include the opening cysteine and the closing phenylalanine or tryptophan. The D gene is left open where the match is weak. Clone size appears in some rows only: once, few, many, or a class for an expanded clone.

j_call	d_call	clone_size	v_call	cdr3_length	cdr3_nt	cdr3_aa
TRBJ1-4	NA	NA	TRBV7-2	14	TGTGCCAGCAGCCGTGACAGCCTCAATGAAAAACTGTTTTTT	CASSRDSLNEKLFF
TRBJ1-2	NA	NA	TRBV7-2	13	TGTGCCAGCAGCTTAGAAATCGGCAGGAGCTACACCTTC	CASSLEIGRSYTF
TRBJ2-3	TRBD2	few	TRBV5-1	16	TGCGCCAGCAACCTAGCGGGGGGGACGGGCACAGATACGCAGTATTTT	CASNLAGGTGTDTQYF
TRBJ1-1	NA	NA	TRBV29-1	16	TGCAGCGTTGAGCCTCAGGGACGGGGTATGAGGGGTGAAGCTTTCTTT	CSVEPQGRGMRGEAFF
TRBJ2-7	NA	NA	TRBV6-5	15	TGTGCCAGCAGTTACTCGATCGCAGATTACTACGAGCAGTACTTC	CASSYSIADYYEQYF
TRBJ1-1	NA	NA	TRBV6-1	13	TGTGCCAGCAGTTCCATAGGGAACACTGAAGCTTTCTTT	CASSSIGNTEAFF
TRBJ1-1	NA	NA	TRBV23-1	17	TGCGCCAGCAGTCAATCCAGTAGATTAAGGGGGAGGACTGAAGCTTTCTTT	CASSQSSRLRGRTEAFF
TRBJ1-2	TRBD1	NA	TRBV5-1	13	TGCGCCAGCAGTCTAGGGGGCCTCAGGGGCTACACCTTC	CASSLGGLRGYTF
TRBJ2-5	TRBD1	NA	TRBV19	15	TGTGCCAGTAGTGTCCAGGACAGGAGCTTAGAGACCCAGTACTTC	CASSVQDRSLETQYF
TRBJ1-1	NA	once	TRBV5-4	15	TGTGCCAGCAGCCACGGGACGATATTGAACACTGAAGCTTTCTTT	CASSHGTILNTEAFF
TRBJ2-3	NA	NA	TRBV2	12	TGTGCCAGCTCGAGGGGCACAGATACGCAGTATTTT	CASSRGTDTQYF
TRBJ2-3	NA	NA	TRBV6-1	14	TGTGCCAGCACTCTGGACCCCAGGGGAGATACGCAGTATTTT	CASTLDPRGDTQYF
TRBJ2-2	NA	NA	TRBV5-1	15	TGCGCCAGCAGCTCGGACGGAAGGGAGACCGGGGAGCTGTTTTTT	CASSSDGRETGELFF